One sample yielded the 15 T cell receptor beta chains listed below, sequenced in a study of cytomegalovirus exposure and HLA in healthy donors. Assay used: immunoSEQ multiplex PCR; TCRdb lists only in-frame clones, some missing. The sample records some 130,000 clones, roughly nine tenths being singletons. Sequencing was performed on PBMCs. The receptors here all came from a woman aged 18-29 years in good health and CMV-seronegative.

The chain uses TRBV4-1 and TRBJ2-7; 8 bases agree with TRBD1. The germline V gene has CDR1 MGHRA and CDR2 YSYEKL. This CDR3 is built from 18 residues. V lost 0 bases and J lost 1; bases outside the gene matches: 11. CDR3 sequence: CASSQEETGVMGSYEQYF. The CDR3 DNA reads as TGCGCCAGCAGCCAAGAGGAGACAGGGGTAATGGGATCCTACGAGCAGTACTTC.

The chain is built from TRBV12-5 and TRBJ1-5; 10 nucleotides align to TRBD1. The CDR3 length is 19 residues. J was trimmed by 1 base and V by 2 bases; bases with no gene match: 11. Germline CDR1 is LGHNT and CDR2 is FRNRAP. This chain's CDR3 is CASGLPSDRGLGSNQPQHF. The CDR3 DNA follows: TGTGCTAGTGGTTTGCCCTCGGACAGGGGGTTAGGGAGCAATCAGCCCCAGCATTTT.

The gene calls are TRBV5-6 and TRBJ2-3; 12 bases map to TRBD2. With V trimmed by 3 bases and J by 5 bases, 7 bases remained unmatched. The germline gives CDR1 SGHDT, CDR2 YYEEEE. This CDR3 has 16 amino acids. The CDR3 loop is CASSWTGLAGRDTQYF. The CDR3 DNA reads TGTGCCAGCAGCTGGACAGGACTAGCGGGGAGAGATACGCAGTATTTT. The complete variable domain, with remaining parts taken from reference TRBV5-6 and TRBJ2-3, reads DAGVTQSPTHLIKTRGQQVTLRCSPKSGHDTVSWYQQALGQGPQFIFQYYEEEERQRGNFPDRFSGHQFPNYSSELNVNALLLGDSALYLCASSWTGLAGRDTQYFGPGTRLTVL.

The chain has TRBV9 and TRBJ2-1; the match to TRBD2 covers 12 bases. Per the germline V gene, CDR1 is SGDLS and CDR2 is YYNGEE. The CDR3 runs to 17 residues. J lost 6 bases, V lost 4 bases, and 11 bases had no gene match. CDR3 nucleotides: TGTGCCAGCAGCTTTCGATATACTAGCGGGGGGACCAATGAGCAGTTCTTC. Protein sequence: CASSFRYTSGGTNEQFF.

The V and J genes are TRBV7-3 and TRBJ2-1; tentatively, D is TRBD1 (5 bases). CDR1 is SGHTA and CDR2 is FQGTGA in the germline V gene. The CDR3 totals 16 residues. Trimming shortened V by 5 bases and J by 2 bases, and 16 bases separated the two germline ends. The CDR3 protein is CASSPYLGATYNEQFF. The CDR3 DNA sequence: TGTGCCAGCAGCCCCTATCTAGGGGCCACCTACAATGAGCAGTTCTTC. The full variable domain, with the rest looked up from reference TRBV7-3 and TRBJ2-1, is GAGVSQTPSNKVTEKGKYVELRCDPISGHTALYWYRQSLGQGPEFLIYFQGTGAADDSGLPNDRFFAVRPEGSVSTLKIQRTERGDSAVYLCASSPYLGATYNEQFFGPGTRLTVL.

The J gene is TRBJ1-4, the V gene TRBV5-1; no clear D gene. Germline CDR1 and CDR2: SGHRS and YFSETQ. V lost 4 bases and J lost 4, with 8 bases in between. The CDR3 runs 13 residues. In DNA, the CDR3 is TGCGCCAGCAGCCCGGGGAGTAATGAAAAACTGTTTTTT. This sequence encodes CASSPGSNEKLFF.

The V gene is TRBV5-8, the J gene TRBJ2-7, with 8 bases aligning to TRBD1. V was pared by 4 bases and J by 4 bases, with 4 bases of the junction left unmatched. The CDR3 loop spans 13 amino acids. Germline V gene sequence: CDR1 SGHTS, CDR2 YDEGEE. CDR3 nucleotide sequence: TGTGCCAGCAGCCGGACAGGGATTTACGAGCAGTACTTC. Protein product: CASSRTGIYEQYF.

The CDR3 is CASSLAGWGGSPLHF. As DNA, the CDR3 is TGTGCCAGCAGCTTAGCAGGTTGGGGGGGATCACCCCTCCACTTT. This rearrangement joins TRBV11-2 to TRBJ1-6, with D perhaps matching TRBD1 (5 bases). The CDR3 runs to 15 residues. Trimming took off 1 base at V and 10 bases at J, with 14 bases between the two ends. Per the germline V gene, CDR1 is SGHAT and CDR2 is FQNNGV. Using reference TRBV11-2 and TRBJ1-6 for the parts outside the CDR3, the full variable domain is EAGVAQSPRYKIIEKRQSVAFWCNPISGHATLYWYQQILGQGPKLLIQFQNNGVVDDSQLPKDRFSAERLKGVDSTLKIQPAKLEDSAVYLCASSLAGWGGSPLHFGNGTRLTVT.

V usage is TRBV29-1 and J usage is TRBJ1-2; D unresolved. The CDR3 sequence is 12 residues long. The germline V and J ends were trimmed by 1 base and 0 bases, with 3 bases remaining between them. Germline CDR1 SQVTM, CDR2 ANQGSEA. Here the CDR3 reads CSVEVSNYGYTF. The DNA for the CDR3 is TGCAGCGTTGAAGTATCTAACTATGGCTACACCTTC.

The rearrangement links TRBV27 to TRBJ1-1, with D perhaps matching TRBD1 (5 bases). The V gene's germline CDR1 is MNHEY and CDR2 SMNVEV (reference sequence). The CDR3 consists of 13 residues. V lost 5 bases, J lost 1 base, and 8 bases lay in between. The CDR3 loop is CASSTTENTEAFF. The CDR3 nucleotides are TGTGCCAGCAGTACGACAGAGAACACTGAAGCTTTCTTT.

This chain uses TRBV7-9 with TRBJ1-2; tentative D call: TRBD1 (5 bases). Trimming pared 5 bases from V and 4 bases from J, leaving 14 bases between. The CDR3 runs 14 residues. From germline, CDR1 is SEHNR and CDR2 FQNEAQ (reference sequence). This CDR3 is CASSAPAGIYGYTF. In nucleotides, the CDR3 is TGTGCCAGCAGCGCACCCGCAGGGATCTATGGCTACACCTTC.

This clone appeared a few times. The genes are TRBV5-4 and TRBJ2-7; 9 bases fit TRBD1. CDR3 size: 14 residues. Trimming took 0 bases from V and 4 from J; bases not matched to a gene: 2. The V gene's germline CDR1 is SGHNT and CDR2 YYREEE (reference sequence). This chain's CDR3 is CASSLGDRAYEQYF. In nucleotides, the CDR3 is TGTGCCAGCAGCTTGGGGGACAGGGCGTACGAGCAGTACTTC.

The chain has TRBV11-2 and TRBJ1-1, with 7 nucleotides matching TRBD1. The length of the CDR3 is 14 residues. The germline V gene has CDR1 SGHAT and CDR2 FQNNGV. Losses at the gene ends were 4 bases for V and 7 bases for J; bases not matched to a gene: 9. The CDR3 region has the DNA TGTGCCAGCAGCTACCGGACAGGAAATAATGAAGCTTTCTTT. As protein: CASSYRTGNNEAFF. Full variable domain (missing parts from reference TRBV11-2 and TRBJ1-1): EAGVAQSPRYKIIEKRQSVAFWCNPISGHATLYWYQQILGQGPKLLIQFQNNGVVDDSQLPKDRFSAERLKGVDSTLKIQPAKLEDSAVYLCASSYRTGNNEAFFGQGTRLTVV.

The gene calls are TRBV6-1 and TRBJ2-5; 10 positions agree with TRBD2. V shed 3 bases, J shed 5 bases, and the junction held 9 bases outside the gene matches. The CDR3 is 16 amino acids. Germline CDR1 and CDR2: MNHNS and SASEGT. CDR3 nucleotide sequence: TGTGCCAGCAGTGATCAGCGGGGGGGCCGATGGGAGACCCAGTACTTC. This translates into CASSDQRGGRWETQYF.

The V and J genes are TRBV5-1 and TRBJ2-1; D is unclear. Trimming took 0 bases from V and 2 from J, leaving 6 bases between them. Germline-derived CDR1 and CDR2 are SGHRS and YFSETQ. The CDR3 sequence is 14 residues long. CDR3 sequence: CASSLVPAYNEQFF. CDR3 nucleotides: TGCGCCAGCAGCTTGGTCCCAGCCTACAATGAGCAGTTCTTC.